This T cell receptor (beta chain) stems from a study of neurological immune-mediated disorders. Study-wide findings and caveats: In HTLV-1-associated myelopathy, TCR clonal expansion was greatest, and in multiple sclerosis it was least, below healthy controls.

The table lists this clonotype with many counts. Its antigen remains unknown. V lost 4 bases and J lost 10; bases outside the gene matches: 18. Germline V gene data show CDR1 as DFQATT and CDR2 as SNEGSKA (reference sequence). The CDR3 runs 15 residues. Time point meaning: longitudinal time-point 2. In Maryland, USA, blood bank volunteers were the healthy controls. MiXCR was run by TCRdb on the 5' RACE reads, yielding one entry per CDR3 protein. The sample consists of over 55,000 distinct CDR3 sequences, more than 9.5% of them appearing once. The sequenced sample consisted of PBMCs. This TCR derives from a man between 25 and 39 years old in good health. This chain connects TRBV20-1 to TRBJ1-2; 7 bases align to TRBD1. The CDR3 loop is CSAKSLGQFGFDYTF. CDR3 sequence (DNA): TGCAGTGCTAAGAGCCTGGGACAGTTTGGTTTCGACTACACCTTC.